Below, one TCR beta chain is given with its context. Its antigen is currently unknown. With 60 Vbeta and 13 Jbeta primers, the PCR was carried out. TCRdb keeps only in-frame clones here, not all; method: immunoSEQ multiplex PCR. The sample holds roughly 99,000 clones, around 67% seen once. The sample originates from a study of cytomegalovirus exposure and HLA in healthy donors. Background on the study: From around 180 million T cells, an earlier analysis saw 90 million to 130 million unique TCR beta sequences.

The CDR3 has 14 amino acids. Trimming removed 4 bases from V and 3 bases from J, with 13 bases in between. CDR1 and CDR2 (germline): SGHVS, FQNEAQ. Study findings and constraints: The authors listed 164 TCR beta chains as cytomegalovirus-associated. Confirmation was obtained in vitro that three CMV-associated chains are specific for CMV antigens.

The receptor's source is a woman in her 40s in good health and CMV-seropositive. The gene calls are TRBV7-8 and TRBJ2-7; weak D call: TRBD1 (6 bases). Sequencing was performed on PBMCs. The CDR3, as DNA: TGTGCCAGCAGCTCCATGGACAGAGTCTACGAGCAGTACTTC. Translation: CASSSMDRVYEQYF.